The 26 T cell receptor beta chains reported below all come from one sample, sequenced in a study of blood T cell repertoires in COVID-19. TCRdb keeps only in-frame clones here, not all; method: immunoSEQ multiplex PCR. Here the sample spans roughly 300,000 clones, 70% to 90% being singletons. Sequenced material: peripheral blood. The receptors stem from a man between 18 and 29 years old who had recovered from COVID-19.

The J gene is TRBJ1-2, the V gene TRBV19, with D unclear. The CDR3 is 13 amino acids. CDR1 LNHDA and CDR2 SQIVND come from the germline V gene (reference sequence). Trimming took 5 bases from V and 6 from J, leaving 13 bases between them. CDR3 sequence (DNA): TGTGCCAGTAGTTTATCCGGGTTGGATGGCTACACCTTC. As protein: CASSLSGLDGYTF.

CDR3 in amino acids: CASSQVPPGASSYNSPLHF. The CDR3 region has the DNA TGCGCCAGCAGCCAAGTTCCCCCAGGCGCAAGCTCCTATAATTCACCCCTCCACTTT. The V gene is TRBV4-3, the J gene TRBJ1-6, with unresolved D. CDR3 length equals 19 residues. Germline V gene lookup returns CDR1 LGHNA and CDR2 YSLEER. The V gene lost 1 base and the J gene lost 0 bases, with 16 bases spanning the gap.

The CDR3 nucleotides are TGCGCCAGCAGCCAGGACCCGGGACTTTACAATGAGCAGTTCTTC. Translating it yields CASSQDPGLYNEQFF. V is TRBV4-1 and J is TRBJ2-1; TRBD2 might be the D (6 bases). Trimming took 3 bases from V and 4 from J, leaving 13 bases between them. There are 15 residues in the CDR3. Germline CDR1 MGHRA, CDR2 YSYEKL.

The chain recombines TRBV10-3 with TRBJ2-2; 9 positions agree with TRBD1. The CDR3 spans 16 residues. Germline CDR1 and CDR2: ENHRY and SYGVKD. V lost 3 bases to trimming and J lost 2 bases; unmatched junction nucleotides: 4. In DNA, the CDR3 is TGTGCCATCAGTGATCGGGACAGGGCTAACACCGGGGAGCTGTTTTTT. It yields the protein CAISDRDRANTGELFF.

The chain combines TRBV7-8 with TRBJ1-1; possibly TRBD1 for D (5 bases). Germline CDR1 is SGHVS and CDR2 is FQNEAQ. This CDR3 contains 15 residues. V was pared by 2 bases and J by 2 bases, with 12 bases between. The CDR3 DNA is TGTGCCAGCAGCTTATCCGGACACCCAAACACTGAAGCTTTCTTT. Translated: CASSLSGHPNTEAFF.

This clone has a single count. This chain joins TRBV14 and TRBJ2-1, with D unclear. CDR3 length: 11 amino acids. Trimming took off 3 bases at V and 9 bases at J, with 6 bases between the two ends. The germline V gene has CDR1 SGHDN and CDR2 FVKESK. Here the CDR3 DNA reads TGTGCCAGCAGCCAGGCCAGTGAGCAGTTCTTC. This gives the protein CASSQASEQFF. Full variable domain (missing parts from reference TRBV14 and TRBJ2-1): EAGVTQFPSHSVIEKGQTVTLRCDPISGHDNLYWYRRVMGKEIKFLLHFVKESKQDESGMPNNRFLAERTGGTYSTLKVQPAELEDSGVYFCASSQASEQFFGPGTRLTVL.

This clone was observed a few times. The chain couples TRBV6-6 to TRBJ2-2, with 8 nucleotides matching TRBD1. The CDR3 covers 15 residues. Per the germline V gene, CDR1 is MNHNY and CDR2 is SVGAGI (reference sequence). The V gene end was trimmed by 2 bases and the J gene end by 7 bases; junction bases not matched to a gene: 6. This CDR3 reads CASSYGQGAGGELFF. CDR3 DNA sequence: TGTGCCAGCAGTTACGGCCAGGGGGCTGGCGGGGAGCTGTTTTTT.

CDR3 nucleotides: TGTGCCAGCAGCTTAGAACAGGGGCCCTACGAGCAGTACTTC. This sequence encodes CASSLEQGPYEQYF. The J gene is TRBJ2-7, the V gene TRBV7-2; 7 bases agree with TRBD1. The V gene end was trimmed by 1 base and the J gene end by 2 bases; junction bases not matched to a gene: 2. Germline V gives CDR1 SGHTA, CDR2 FQGNSA. The CDR3 loop spans 14 amino acids.

V usage is TRBV6-5 and J usage is TRBJ2-5, with 11 positions matching TRBD1. V trimming: 8 bases; J trimming: 11 bases; junction bases outside the gene matches: 16. Germline V lookup: CDR1 MNHEY, CDR2 SVGAGI. The CDR3 has 15 amino acids. CDR3 loop: CASASGGTGGLGQYF. Written as DNA, the CDR3 is TGTGCCAGCGCGAGTGGGGGGACAGGGGGTCTGGGGCAGTACTTC.

The chain links TRBV7-2 to TRBJ1-2; 7 nucleotides agree with TRBD1. Losses at the gene ends were 1 base for V and 0 bases for J; bases not matched to a gene: 5. This CDR3 comprises 16 residues. Germline V CDR1 and CDR2: SGHTA, FQGNSA. In nucleotides, the CDR3 is TGTGCCAGCAGCTTAGTGGAGGGGGCGGCTAACTATGGCTACACCTTC. Its translation is CASSLVEGAANYGYTF. The whole variable domain, remainder taken from reference TRBV7-2 and TRBJ1-2, is GAGVSQSPSNKVTEKGKDVELRCDPISGHTALYWYRQSLGQGLEFLIYFQGNSAPDKSGLPSDRFSAERTGGSVSTLTIQRTQQEDSAVYLCASSLVEGAANYGYTFGSGTRLTVV.

The genes are TRBV11-2 and TRBJ1-1, with TRBD1 identical over 10 bases. The CDR3 length is 14 residues. Unmatched junction bases numbered 5, after V lost 4 bases and J lost 6 bases. CDR1 SGHAT and CDR2 FQNNGV come from the germline V gene. CDR3 amino acids: CASSSDGTGAEAFF. Here the CDR3 DNA reads TGTGCCAGCAGCTCGGACGGGACAGGGGCTGAAGCTTTCTTT.

The table lists this clone with a count of one. This sequence joins TRBV5-1 and TRBJ2-7; 7 bases line up with TRBD1. Trimming took 0 bases from V and 0 from J; bases not matched to a gene: 3. CDR1 is SGHRS and CDR2 is YFSETQ in the germline V gene. The CDR3 runs 15 residues. CDR3 in DNA: TGCGCCAGCAGCTTGGGGACAGGACCCTCCTACGAGCAGTACTTC. Amino acids: CASSLGTGPSYEQYF. Variable domain in full (rest from reference TRBV5-1 and TRBJ2-7): KAGVTQTPRYLIKTRGQQVTLSCSPISGHRSVSWYQQTPGQGLQFLFEYFSETQRNKGNFPGRFSGRQFSNSRSEMNVSTLELGDSALYLCASSLGTGPSYEQYFGPGTRLTVT.

The rearrangement links TRBV29-1 to TRBJ1-2; 10 bases align to TRBD1. The CDR3 runs to 14 residues. V dropped 5 bases and J dropped 4; count of bases not matched to a gene: 7. Germline lookup yields CDR1 SQVTM and CDR2 ANQGSEA. The CDR3 is CSVLTGGEGYGYTF. The CDR3 DNA is TGCAGCGTTTTGACAGGGGGCGAGGGCTATGGCTACACCTTC.

Notes on this clone: One junction end does not reproduce the germline sequence, and a read error may be involved. The chain recombines TRBV27 with TRBJ1-1; no reliable D call. Germline CDR1 and CDR2: MNHEY and SMNVEV (reference sequence). This CDR3 has 15 amino acids. As DNA, the CDR3 is TGTGCCAGCAGTTTATATACTCCCGGGAACCCTGAAGCTTTCTTT. This translates into CASSLYTPGNPEAFF.

The chain links TRBV5-4 to TRBJ2-1; the D is unclear. CDR3 length: 15 residues. The germline gives CDR1 SGHNT, CDR2 YYREEE (reference sequence). Trimming shortened V by 1 base and J by 1 base, and 9 bases separated the two germline ends. CDR3 bases: TGTGCCAGCAGCTTGTCAGGAAAGTCCTACAATGAGCAGTTCTTC. It translates to CASSLSGKSYNEQFF.

This clone was detected once. This chain uses TRBV6-5 with TRBJ1-6; D possibly corresponds to TRBD1 (5 bases). The CDR3 consists of 16 residues. Trimming took 1 base from V and 3 from J, leaving 10 bases between them. Germline CDR1 is MNHEY and CDR2 is SVGAGI. The CDR3 DNA is TGTGCCAGCAGTTACTGGGGGGAGAGCTATAATTCACCCCTCCACTTT. This translates into CASSYWGESYNSPLHF.

There are a few counts of this clone. The chain uses TRBV5-1 and TRBJ2-1; D is unclear. Trimming stripped 1 base from V and 7 bases from J, with 6 bases between. This CDR3 spans 12 amino acids. Germline V gene sequence: CDR1 SGHRS, CDR2 YFSETQ. The CDR3 DNA reads TGCGCCAGCAGCTTGACAGAAAATGAGCAGTTCTTC. The encoded protein is CASSLTENEQFF.

J is TRBJ2-1 and V is TRBV7-2, with D possibly TRBD1 on 6 matching bases. Germline values: CDR1 SGHTA, CDR2 FQGNSA. The CDR3 loop spans 18 amino acids. The germline V and J ends were trimmed by 1 base and 2 bases, with 18 bases remaining between them. The CDR3: CASSLGPPGHLTYNEQFF. Here the CDR3 DNA reads TGTGCCAGCAGCTTAGGCCCTCCGGGACACCTTACCTACAATGAGCAGTTCTTC.

The CDR3 loop reads CASSAREGEVDTQYF. The CDR3 nucleotides are TGCGCCAGCAGCGCAAGGGAGGGGGAGGTAGATACGCAGTATTTT. The chain has TRBV4-1 and TRBJ2-3, with TRBD2 as a possible D gene (7 bases). CDR1 is MGHRA, CDR2 YSYEKL, per germline. This CDR3 has 15 amino acids. Deletions cut 5 bases from V and 5 bases from J, with 17 bases between.

V and J are TRBV6-6 and TRBJ1-2; D not certain. The CDR3 loop spans 12 amino acids. Between the trimmed V and J ends, which lost 5 bases and 4 bases, there was a span of 8 bases. Germline CDR1 and CDR2: MNHNY and SVGAGI (reference sequence). The CDR3 coding sequence is TGTGCCAGCAGTCAGGAGCTCTATGGCTACACCTTC. It specifies CASSQELYGYTF.

The chain couples TRBV5-4 to TRBJ2-5; weak D call: TRBD1 (7 bases). Trimming took 4 bases from V and 5 from J, leaving 24 bases between them. The CDR3 spans 17 residues. Germline V gene sequence: CDR1 SGHNT, CDR2 YYREEE (reference sequence). The CDR3 DNA follows: TGTGCCAGCAGCCCGTACTTAGGGGGCCATCGGGGGGAGACCCAGTACTTC. It yields the protein CASSPYLGGHRGETQYF.

This chain links TRBV3-1 (or the pseudogene TRBV3-2) with TRBJ1-2; TRBD1 matches 7 bases. CDR1 LGHDT and CDR2 YNNKEL come from the germline V gene (reference sequence). V was clipped by 0 bases and J by 4 bases; unmatched bases: 11. This CDR3 has 17 amino acids. The CDR3 spells CASSQESGRGPGYGYTF. CDR3 DNA sequence: TGTGCCAGCAGCCAAGAATCGGGTAGGGGGCCCGGCTATGGCTACACCTTC.

CDR3 bases: TGTGCCAGCAGTGAAGGCCCCACAGGGTGGCCCTACGAGCAGTACTTC. This encodes CASSEGPTGWPYEQYF. The chain combines TRBV6-1 with TRBJ2-7; perhaps TRBD1 as D (6 bases). With 1 base removed from V and 2 bases from J, the gap between germline ends came to 15 bases. The CDR3 extends over 16 amino acids. Germline CDR1 MNHNS, CDR2 SASEGT.

This clone has only a few counts. CDR3 residues: CASRDSGGPNQPQHF. CDR3 bases: TGTGCCAGCAGAGACTCGGGGGGCCCCAATCAGCCCCAGCATTTT. This sequence joins TRBV2 and TRBJ1-5; a weak D match, TRBD1 (6 bases). Germline V lookup: CDR1 SNHLY, CDR2 FYNNEI. The CDR3 spans 15 residues. Trimming stripped 6 bases from V and 3 bases from J, with 15 bases between.

The genes are TRBV6-2 or TRBV6-3 and TRBJ1-1, with D tentatively TRBD1 (5 bases). The CDR3 contains 14 residues. Trimming removed 4 bases from V and 0 bases from J, with 9 bases in between. Germline CDR1 MNHEY, CDR2 SVGEGT. The CDR3 spells CASSLTDMNTEAFF. The CDR3 DNA reads as TGTGCCAGCAGTTTGACAGATATGAACACTGAAGCTTTCTTT.

This clone was recorded once. This chain joins TRBV7-3 and TRBJ1-2; D may be TRBD1 (5 bases). The CDR3 is 16 amino acids. Germline assignment: CDR1 SGHTA and CDR2 FQGTGA. V lost 2 bases, J lost 1 base, and 14 bases lay in between. CDR3 nucleotide sequence: TGTGCCAGCAGCTTAGAATTTGAGGGACTTAACTATGGCTACACCTTC. It codes for CASSLEFEGLNYGYTF.